Listed below are T cell receptor beta chains from one sample, sequenced in a study of T cells after posttransplantation cyclophosphamide. Assay used: immunoSEQ multiplex PCR; TCRdb lists only in-frame clones, some missing. This sample has several thousand clones, each found more than once. This material consisted of PBMCs, taken 350 to 390 days after allogeneic stem cell transplant with posttransplant cyclophosphamide. The receptors here all came from a male patient aged 45-60 years who received an allogeneic stem cell transplant from a related donor and was CMV-positive. The graft donor may account for some of the T cells. The CDR3 runs from the conserved cysteine through the conserved F or W. D genes are given only for firm matches. Only part of the rows carry a size: once, few, many, or a class if the clone is expanded.

d_gene	v_gene	abundance	CDR3aa
TRBD2	TRBV6-6	many	CASRYLAGPSYEQYF
TRBD1	TRBV4-2	medium-sized	CASSQEGTGDQPQHF
TRBD1	TRBV5-6	medium-sized	CASSTGGRAFF
TRBD2	TRBV7-9	.	CASNLGGSHTDTQYF
TRBD1	TRBV27	many	CASSLSGTGSEKLFF
TRBD1	TRBV2	many	CASSFRQGSNQPQHF
TRBD1	TRBV15	many	CATRRSGDSQPQHF
.	TRBV11-2	many	CASSLRSYRDRGNIQYF
TRBD2	TRBV10-1	many	CASSGLANGNRLFF
TRBD1	TRBV9	many	CASRGQGDIYGYTF
TRBD1	TRBV29-1	medium-sized	CSVITGGNTEAFF
.	TRBV5-6	many	CASSLPQGDSPLHF
.	TRBV7-2	few	CASSLWASNNQPQHF
.	TRBV7-9	many	CASSERYGSYEQYF
.	TRBV5-4	many	CASSRTETYSYEQYF
TRBD2	TRBV18	.	CASSPRQTSGGEETQYF
.	TRBV28	many	CASSLQGWGNTEAFF
TRBD2	TRBV7-9	many	CASIGRRGDPNEQFF
.	TRBV27	many	CASSSQWGGAAINGYTF
.	TRBV9	.	CASSTTGSPYNEQFF
TRBD2	TRBV9	.	CASSVTGRGGETQYF
.	TRBV5-1	many	CASSLGDSSYEQYF